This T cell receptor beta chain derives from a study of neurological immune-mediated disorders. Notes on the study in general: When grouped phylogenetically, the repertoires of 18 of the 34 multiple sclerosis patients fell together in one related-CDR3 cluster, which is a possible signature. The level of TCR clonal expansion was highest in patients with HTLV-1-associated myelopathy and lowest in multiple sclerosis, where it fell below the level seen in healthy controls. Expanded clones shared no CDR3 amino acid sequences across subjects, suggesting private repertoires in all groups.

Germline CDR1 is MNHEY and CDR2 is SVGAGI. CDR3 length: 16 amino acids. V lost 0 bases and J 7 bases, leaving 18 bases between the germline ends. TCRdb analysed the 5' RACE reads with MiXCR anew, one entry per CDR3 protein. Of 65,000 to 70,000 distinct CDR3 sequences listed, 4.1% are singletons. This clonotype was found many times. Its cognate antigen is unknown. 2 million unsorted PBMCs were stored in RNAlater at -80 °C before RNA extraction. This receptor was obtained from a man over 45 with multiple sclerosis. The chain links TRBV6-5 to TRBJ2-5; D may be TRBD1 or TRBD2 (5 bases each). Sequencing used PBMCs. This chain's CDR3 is CASSYSRDREGRTQYF. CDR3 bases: TGTGCCAGCAGTTACTCGAGGGACCGCGAGGGTAGGACCCAGTACTTC.